What follows describes a single TCR beta chain. What it binds is not known. The sample belongs to a study of cytomegalovirus exposure and HLA in healthy donors. The study, taken as a whole, reports: TCR beta V- and J-gene trimming was later associated with a missense DCLRE1C variant.

Vbeta (60) and Jbeta (13) primers were used in the PCR. The method was immunoSEQ multiplex PCR; TCRdb's version includes in-frame clones alone and lacks a portion of them. The sample has about 190,000 clones; roughly 79% are singletons. The CDR3 runs to 17 residues. Unmatched junction bases numbered 9, after V lost 1 base and J lost 2 bases. Germline V gene lookup returns CDR1 SGHTA and CDR2 FQGNSA. Material for sequencing was PBMCs. The chain is built from TRBV7-2 and TRBJ2-7; 9 bases line up with TRBD2. The sequence derives from a woman in her late teens or twenties in good health and CMV-seronegative. In DNA form, the CDR3 reads TGTGCCAGCAGCTTAGGCCTTTTTGCGGGAGGGCCCTACGAGCAGTACTTC. The encoded protein is CASSLGLFAGGPYEQYF. The entire variable domain, with the rest obtained from reference TRBV7-2 and TRBJ2-7, is as follows: GAGVSQSPSNKVTEKGKDVELRCDPISGHTALYWYRQSLGQGLEFLIYFQGNSAPDKSGLPSDRFSAERTGGSVSTLTIQRTQQEDSAVYLCASSLGLFAGGPYEQYFGPGTRLTVT.